The clone carrying this T cell receptor (beta chain) was counted many times. Its antigen is not identified. The CDR3 is cut off 3 residues early in the read; its end comes from the germline J gene. Assay: immunoSEQ multiplex PCR; the TCRdb copy retains only in-frame clones and omits some. There are about 28,000 clones in the sample, none observed a single time. This specimen comes from a study of T cell clonality in common variable immunodeficiency. Study-level findings and limits: Fewer deletions and N-nucleotide insertions were reportedly seen in common variable immunodeficiency TCR beta sequences.

CDR1 is KGHSH and CDR2 is LQKENI in the germline V gene. The CDR3 spans 17 residues. The J segment lost 6 bases and the V segment lost 6 bases, leaving 16 bases of the junction unmatched. The TCR comes from a human donor with common variable immunodeficiency. This chain connects TRBV18 to TRBJ1-4, with 7 nucleotides matching TRBD1. Sample: peripheral blood mononuclear cells. The sequenced part of the CDR3 DNA is TGTGCCAGCTCGCGTCGATCTATAGGGGGCGCGGATGAAAAA. Translation: CASSRRSIGGADEK. The whole CDR3 sequence is CASSRRSIGGADEKLFF.